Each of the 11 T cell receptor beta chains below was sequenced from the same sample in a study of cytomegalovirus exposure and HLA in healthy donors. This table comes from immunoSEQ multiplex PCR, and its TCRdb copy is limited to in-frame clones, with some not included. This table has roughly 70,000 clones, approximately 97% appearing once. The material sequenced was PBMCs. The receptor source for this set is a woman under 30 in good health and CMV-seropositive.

This CDR3 reads CSVDLAVEPDTQYF. CDR3 coding DNA: TGCAGCGTTGATCTAGCGGTAGAACCAGATACGCAGTATTTT. The V gene is TRBV29-1, the J gene TRBJ2-3; 7 nucleotides agree with TRBD2. The CDR3 spans 14 residues. V was pared by 3 bases and J by 4 bases, with 7 bases of the junction left unmatched. Germline CDR1 is SQVTM and CDR2 is ANQGSEA.

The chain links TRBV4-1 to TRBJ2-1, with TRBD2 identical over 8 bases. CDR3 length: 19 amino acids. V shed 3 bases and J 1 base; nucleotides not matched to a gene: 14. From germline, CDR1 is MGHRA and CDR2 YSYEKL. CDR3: CASSQGHRAGVGSYNEQFF. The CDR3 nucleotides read TGCGCCAGCAGCCAGGGGCACAGAGCGGGAGTAGGGTCCTACAATGAGCAGTTCTTC.

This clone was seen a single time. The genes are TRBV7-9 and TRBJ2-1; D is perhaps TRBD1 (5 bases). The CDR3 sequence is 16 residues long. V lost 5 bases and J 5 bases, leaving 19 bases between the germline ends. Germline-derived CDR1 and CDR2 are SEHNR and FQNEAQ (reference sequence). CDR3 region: CASSRIPTDTDNEQFF. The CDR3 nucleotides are TGTGCCAGCAGCCGAATTCCTACGGACACTGACAATGAGCAGTTCTTC.

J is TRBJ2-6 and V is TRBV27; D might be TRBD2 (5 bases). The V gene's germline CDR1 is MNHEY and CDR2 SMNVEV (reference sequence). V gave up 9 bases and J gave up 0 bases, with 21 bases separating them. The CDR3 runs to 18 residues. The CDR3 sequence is CASSRVRSAHSGANVLTF. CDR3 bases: TGTGCCAGTTCGCGGGTAAGGAGCGCGCACTCTGGGGCCAACGTCCTGACTTTC.

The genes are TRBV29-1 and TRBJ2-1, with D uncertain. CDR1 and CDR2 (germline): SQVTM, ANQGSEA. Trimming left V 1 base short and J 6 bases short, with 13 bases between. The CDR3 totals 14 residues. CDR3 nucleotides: TGCAGCGTTGAAGGACTTGAACGGTTCAATGAGCAGTTCTTC. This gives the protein CSVEGLERFNEQFF.

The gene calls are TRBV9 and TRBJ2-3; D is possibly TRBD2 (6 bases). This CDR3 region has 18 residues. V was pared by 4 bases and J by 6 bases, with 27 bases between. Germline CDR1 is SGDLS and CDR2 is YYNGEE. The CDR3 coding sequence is TGTGCCAGCAGCATCCCAATAAGTCGGGAGCACTCGGTGGATACGCAGTATTTT. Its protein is CASSIPISREHSVDTQYF.

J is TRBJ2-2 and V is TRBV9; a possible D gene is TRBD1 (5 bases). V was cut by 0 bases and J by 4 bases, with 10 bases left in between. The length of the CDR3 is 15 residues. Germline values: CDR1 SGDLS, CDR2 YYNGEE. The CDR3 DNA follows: TGTGCCAGCAGCGTAGAGCAGGGCTCCACCGGGGAGCTGTTTTTT. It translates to CASSVEQGSTGELFF. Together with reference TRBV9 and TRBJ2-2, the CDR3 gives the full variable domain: DSGVTQTPKHLITATGQRVTLRCSPRSGDLSVYWYQQSLDQGLQFLIQYYNGEERAKGNILERFSAQQFPDLHSELNLSSLELGDSALYFCASSVEQGSTGELFFGEGSRLTVL.

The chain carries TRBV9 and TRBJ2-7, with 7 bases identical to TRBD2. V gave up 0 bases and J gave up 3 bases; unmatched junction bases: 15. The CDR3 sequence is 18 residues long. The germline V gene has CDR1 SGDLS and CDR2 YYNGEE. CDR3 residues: CASSVAPGGPDFGYEQYF. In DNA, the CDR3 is TGTGCCAGCAGCGTAGCTCCGGGAGGACCTGACTTCGGCTACGAGCAGTACTTC.

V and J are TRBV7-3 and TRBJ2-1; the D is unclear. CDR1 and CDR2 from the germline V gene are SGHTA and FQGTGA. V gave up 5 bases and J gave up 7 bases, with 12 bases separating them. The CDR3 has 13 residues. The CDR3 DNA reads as TGTGCCAGCAGCAGCATCTCCGGGAATGAGCAGTTCTTC. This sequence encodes CASSSISGNEQFF.

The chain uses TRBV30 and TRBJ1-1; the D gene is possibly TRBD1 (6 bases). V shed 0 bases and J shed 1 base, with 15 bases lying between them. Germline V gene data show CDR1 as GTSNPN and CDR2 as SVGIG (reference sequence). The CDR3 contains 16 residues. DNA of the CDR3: TGTGCCTGGAGTGTACGGGGGGGGGCTAAGAACACTGAAGCTTTCTTT. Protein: CAWSVRGGAKNTEAFF.

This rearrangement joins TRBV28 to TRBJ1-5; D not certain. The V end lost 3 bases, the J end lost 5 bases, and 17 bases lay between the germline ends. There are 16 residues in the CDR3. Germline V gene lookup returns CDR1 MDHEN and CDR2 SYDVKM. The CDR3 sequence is CASSFPPTRADQPQHF. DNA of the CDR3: TGTGCCAGCAGTTTTCCTCCGACGCGGGCGGATCAGCCCCAGCATTTT.